Given below is one T cell receptor (beta chain) in context. Antigen specificity is unknown. Germline V lookup: CDR1 SGHAT, CDR2 FQNNGV. V lost 2 bases, J lost 0 bases, and 9 bases lay in between. This CDR3 spans 15 amino acids. The treatment here: roughly 10-day PBMC culture with coronavirus spike peptide pools or control peptides (ViraFEST assay). T cells were expanded with peptide pools, and expanded clonotypes were identified by TCR sequencing. Negative selection was the method that isolated CD4+ T cells after ten to eleven days of culture. The source of the sample is a study of vaccination and CD4 T cells after COVID-19. Study-wide results and limits: Median reactive clonotypes, those recognizing SARS-CoV-2, rose from approximately 23 to 38, not significantly.

The study sequenced cultured CD4+ T cell DNA using the Oncomine TCR Beta short-read assay. After culture, CD4+ T cells served as the source for genomic DNA extraction. TCRdb re-called the PCR reads through MiXCR, storing one row per CDR3 protein. The sample lists 3,100 or so distinct CDR3 sequences, around 80% occurring once. This TCR was recovered from a human donor who had recovered from COVID-19. Material for sequencing was CD4+ T cells from blood, cultured in vitro. The chain carries TRBV11-2 and TRBJ2-3, with a tentative D call TRBD1 (5 bases). The CDR3 region is CASSLRQGSTDTQYF. CDR3 nucleotide sequence: TGTGCCAGCAGCTTACGCCAGGGTAGCACAGATACGCAGTATTTT. The variable domain in full, with the rest retrieved from reference TRBV11-2 and TRBJ2-3, is EAGVAQSPRYKIIEKRQSVAFWCNPISGHATLYWYQQILGQGPKLLIQFQNNGVVDDSQLPKDRFSAERLKGVDSTLKIQPAKLEDSAVYLCASSLRQGSTDTQYFGPGTRLTVL.